These 28 T cell receptor beta chains came from one sample sequenced in a study of cytomegalovirus exposure and HLA in healthy donors. PCR primers comprised 60 Vbeta and 13 Jbeta primers. Produced via immunoSEQ multiplex PCR; TCRdb's table is partial and in-frame only. In the table there are 95,000 to 150,000 clones, 15% to 20% of which are singletons. The sequenced material came from PBMCs. The receptors originated from a female donor in good health and CMV-seropositive.

A single count supports this clone. The chain is built from TRBV28 and TRBJ1-4; 8 bases fit TRBD1. V lost 4 bases to trimming and J lost 7 bases; unmatched junction nucleotides: 11. The CDR3 loop spans 16 amino acids. Germline V gene lookup returns CDR1 MDHEN and CDR2 SYDVKM. The CDR3 sequence: CASSSPYQGAGEKLFF. The CDR3 DNA reads as TGTGCCAGCAGTTCCCCATATCAGGGGGCAGGTGAAAAACTGTTTTTT.

This clone has more than one count but fewer than ten. The J gene is TRBJ1-5, the V gene TRBV18, with D possibly being TRBD1 (5 bases). The V gene lost 6 bases and the J gene lost 4 bases, with 13 bases spanning the gap. The CDR3 runs 14 residues. Per germline, CDR1 KGHSH and CDR2 LQKENI. CDR3 nucleotides: TGTGCCAGCTCGACGGGGGGTCGGAATCAGCCCCAGCATTTT. Amino acid sequence: CASSTGGRNQPQHF.

This chain links TRBV5-3 with TRBJ2-3; the match to TRBD2 covers 12 bases. TRBV5-3 is classed as an ORF, of uncertain function. V was clipped by 5 bases and J by 3 bases; unmatched bases: 10. This CDR3 contains 17 residues. Here the CDR3 reads CARSQTSGRWGTDTQYF. The CDR3 nucleotides read TGTGCCAGAAGTCAGACTAGCGGGAGATGGGGGACAGATACGCAGTATTTT.

There are a few counts of this clone. The genes are TRBV4-3 and TRBJ1-4, with D possibly being TRBD1 (6 bases). V lost 1 base and J 8 bases, leaving 20 bases between the germline ends. CDR1 and CDR2 (germline): LGHNA, YSLEER. The CDR3 loop spans 17 amino acids. The CDR3 DNA reads TGCGCCAGCAGCCAAGTGGGGACATCCCCACAGTGGGAAAAACTGTTTTTT. Protein: CASSQVGTSPQWEKLFF.

The genes are TRBV11-2 and TRBJ2-1; 10 positions agree with TRBD2. J was trimmed by 3 bases and V by 5 bases; bases with no gene match: 4. The CDR3 length is 15 residues. Per the germline V gene, CDR1 is SGHAT and CDR2 is FQNNGV. CDR3 in amino acids: CASSRRTSGYNEQFF. The CDR3, as DNA: TGTGCCAGCAGCCGACGGACTAGCGGCTACAATGAGCAGTTCTTC.

The chain has TRBV5-6 and TRBJ2-5, with D possibly TRBD2 on 5 matching bases. The DNA end lines up better with TRBJ2-7; the J call may be wrong. The CDR3 is 12 amino acids. CDR1 is SGHDT, CDR2 YYEEEE, per germline. CDR3 residues: CASSLPGYEQYF. The DNA for the CDR3 is TGTGCCAGCAGCTTGCCGGGATACGAGCAGTACTTC.

The CDR3 region is CSVDGTSSTNEQFF. The CDR3 bases are TGCAGCGTTGACGGGACTAGCTCGACCAATGAGCAGTTCTTC. V is TRBV29-1 and J is TRBJ2-1; TRBD2 matches at 9 bases. V gave up 3 bases and J gave up 6 bases; unmatched junction bases: 6. The CDR3 consists of 14 residues. Germline V gene data show CDR1 as SQVTM and CDR2 as ANQGSEA.

This clone was recorded a few times. This rearrangement joins TRBV28 to TRBJ1-6, with D hard to call. The CDR3 is 16 amino acids. Trimming took off 5 bases at V and 7 bases at J, with 18 bases between the two ends. Germline loops: CDR1 MDHEN, CDR2 SYDVKM. CDR3 in DNA: TGTGCCAGCAGTCCATATATCGGCGCGGTGAATTCACCCCTCCACTTT. This codes for CASSPYIGAVNSPLHF.

This clone showed up just a few times. The rearrangement uses TRBV6-5 and TRBJ2-7; 11 positions agree with TRBD2. CDR1 is MNHEY and CDR2 is SVGAGI in the germline V gene. V dropped 6 bases and J dropped 3; count of bases not matched to a gene: 7. This CDR3 has 15 amino acids. DNA for the CDR3: TGTGCCAGCAGCGAGACTAGCGGGGTGATCTACGAGCAGTACTTC. Amino acid sequence: CASSETSGVIYEQYF.

The chain uses TRBV6-4 and TRBJ2-2; 10 bases line up with TRBD2. Germline V gene lookup returns CDR1 MRHNA and CDR2 SNTAGT. The CDR3 is 16 residues long. Trimming cost V 3 bases and J 4 bases; bases outside gene matches: 5. The CDR3 loop reads CASSESAGGRTGELFF. The CDR3 nucleotides are TGTGCCAGCAGTGAGTCAGCGGGGGGGCGCACCGGGGAGCTGTTTTTT.

Only a few counts were recorded for this clone. V is TRBV5-4 and J is TRBJ1-1; 9 nucleotides agree with TRBD1. This CDR3 has 15 residues. Per the germline V gene, CDR1 is SGHNT and CDR2 is YYREEE (reference sequence). J lost 2 bases, V lost 5 bases, and 7 bases had no gene match. This CDR3 reads CASRHRGRRNTEAFF. The CDR3 nucleotides read TGTGCCAGCAGGCACAGGGGGCGACGAAACACTGAAGCTTTCTTT.

This clone occurred a few times. V gene TRBV5-1 combines with J gene TRBJ2-2; weak D call: TRBD2 (5 bases). The CDR3 loop spans 13 amino acids. In germline, CDR1 is SGHRS, CDR2 YFSETQ. V lost 2 bases and J 5 bases, leaving 7 bases between the germline ends. In nucleotides, the CDR3 is TGCGCCAGCAGCTTCTCGGGGACCGGGGAGCTGTTTTTT. Translated, it gives CASSFSGTGELFF.

The chain couples TRBV12-5 to TRBJ2-3; 11 nucleotides agree with TRBD2. This CDR3 has 16 amino acids. The V segment lost 7 bases and the J segment 4 bases; nucleotides outside the gene matches: 10. Looked up from germline, CDR1 is LGHNT and CDR2 is FRNRAP. The CDR3 is CASARLAGGPPDTQYF. CDR3 nucleotides: TGTGCTAGTGCCAGATTAGCGGGGGGGCCCCCAGATACGCAGTATTTT.

This clone was picked up a small number of times. The genes are TRBV7-9 and TRBJ1-1, with 7 bases lining up with TRBD1. Trimming took 11 bases from V and 2 from J; bases not matched to a gene: 8. This CDR3 spans 13 amino acids. Germline V gives CDR1 SEHNR, CDR2 FQNEAQ (reference sequence). CDR3 loop: CAGTGTENTEAFF. DNA for the CDR3: TGTGCCGGAACCGGGACAGAAAACACTGAAGCTTTCTTT.

The chain has TRBV5-3 and TRBJ2-1; 11 bases match TRBD2. TRBV5-3 qualifies as an ORF whose function is uncertain. The length of the CDR3 is 15 residues. V lost 3 bases, J lost 9 bases, and 8 bases stayed unmatched. The DNA for the CDR3 is TGTGCCAGAAGCTATTTAGCGGGAGGGCTTGGTGAGCAGTTCTTC. Translation: CARSYLAGGLGEQFF.

The table lists this clone with a few counts. J is TRBJ2-1 and V is TRBV28; D is possibly TRBD2 (5 bases). This CDR3 spans 13 amino acids. V lost 5 bases to trimming and J lost 4 bases, with 9 bases between them. Germline values: CDR1 MDHEN, CDR2 SYDVKM. CDR3 sequence (DNA): TGTGCCAGCAGTCCGGGGTATTACAATGAGCAGTTCTTC. It codes for CASSPGYYNEQFF.

The chain joins TRBV2 to TRBJ2-2, with 11 positions matching TRBD1. The germline gives CDR1 SNHLY, CDR2 FYNNEI. Unmatched junction bases numbered 4, after V lost 7 bases and J lost 6 bases. The CDR3 contains 14 residues. CDR3 nucleotides: TGTGCCAGCATCCGGGACAGGGGGGCCGGGGAGCTGTTTTTT. Its translation is CASIRDRGAGELFF. The entire variable domain, with the rest obtained from reference TRBV2 and TRBJ2-2, is as follows: EPEVTQTPSHQVTQMGQEVILRCVPISNHLYFYWYRQILGQKVEFLVSFYNNEISEKSEIFDDQFSVERPDGSNFTLKIRSTKLEDSAMYFCASIRDRGAGELFFGEGSRLTVL.

The V gene is TRBV2, the J gene TRBJ2-7; D ambiguous. The CDR3 runs to 14 residues. Trimming stripped 1 base from V and 0 bases from J, with 7 bases between. From germline, CDR1 is SNHLY and CDR2 FYNNEI. The CDR3, as DNA: TGTGCCAGCAGTGAAGGACATGCCTCCTACGAGCAGTACTTC. This codes for CASSEGHASYEQYF.

The rearrangement links TRBV5-6 to TRBJ2-1; 7 bases are a match to TRBD1. CDR1 and CDR2 (germline): SGHDT, YYEEEE. The junction had 5 bases not matched to a gene; V was cut back by 2 bases and J by 9 bases. This CDR3 contains 13 residues. The CDR3 nucleotides read TGTGCCAGCAGCTTCAACAGGGGTAGTGAGCAGTTCTTC. This gives the protein CASSFNRGSEQFF.

This clone was detected only a few times. The DNA of the CDR3 is TGTGCCGCAGCGGGCAGGAGGATAGAGACCCAGTACTTC. Protein: CAAAGRRIETQYF. This chain uses TRBV28 with TRBJ2-5; D might be TRBD2 (6 bases). Germline V gene data show CDR1 as MDHEN and CDR2 as SYDVKM. The ends were cut back, 11 bases at V and 4 bases at J, with 17 bases in the middle. CDR3 length: 13 amino acids.

This clone was observed a few times. This chain uses TRBV4-1 with TRBJ2-7, with D maybe TRBD1 (6 bases). Trimming shortened V by 3 bases and J by 2 bases, and 14 bases separated the two germline ends. From germline, CDR1 is MGHRA and CDR2 YSYEKL. The CDR3 length is 15 residues. The CDR3 DNA sequence: TGCGCCAGCAGCCACCTCACAGGGATCGCCTACGAGCAGTACTTC. Encoded protein: CASSHLTGIAYEQYF.

This clone was seen only a few times. This chain joins TRBV7-2 and TRBJ1-3; D remains ambiguous. V was clipped by 4 bases and J by 0 bases, with 10 bases between them. This CDR3 is 15 amino acids long. Germline V lookup: CDR1 SGHTA, CDR2 FQGNSA. CDR3 loop: CASSSGRSSGNTIYF. The CDR3, as DNA: TGTGCCAGCAGCTCAGGCAGGTCCTCTGGAAACACCATATATTTT.

This clone was counted only a few times. This sequence joins TRBV5-6 and TRBJ2-5; a possible D gene is TRBD1 (6 bases). The germline V and J ends were trimmed by 3 bases and 5 bases, with 11 bases remaining between them. Germline CDR1 reads SGHDT; CDR2 reads YYEEEE. The length of the CDR3 is 13 residues. CDR3 sequence: CASSYRVDETQYF. The CDR3 nucleotides read TGTGCCAGCAGCTACAGGGTAGACGAGACCCAGTACTTC.

The CDR3 sequence is CASSSGGGTNEKLFF. Here the CDR3 DNA reads TGTGCCAGCAGCTCGGGTGGGGGGACTAATGAAAAACTGTTTTTT. The gene calls are TRBV5-4 and TRBJ1-4; a possible D gene is TRBD1 (5 bases). Trimming pared 3 bases from V and 2 bases from J, leaving 11 bases between. Per the germline V gene, CDR1 is SGHNT and CDR2 is YYREEE (reference sequence). The CDR3 covers 15 residues.

This clone appeared a few times. The chain couples TRBV7-8 to TRBJ1-1; D uncertain. There are 15 residues in the CDR3. The ends were cut back, 8 bases at V and 1 base at J, with 17 bases in the middle. From germline, CDR1 is SGHVS and CDR2 FQNEAQ. The chain's CDR3 is CASLNDERRNTEAFF. The DNA of the CDR3 is TGTGCCAGCCTGAACGATGAGAGAAGGAACACTGAAGCTTTCTTT. Full variable domain (missing parts from reference TRBV7-8 and TRBJ1-1): GAGVSQSPRYKVAKRGQDVALRCDPISGHVSLFWYQQALGQGPEFLTYFQNEAQLDKSGLPSDRFFAERPEGSVSTLKIQRTQQEDSAVYLCASLNDERRNTEAFFGQGTRLTVV.

This clone was counted between two and nine times. The chain carries TRBV27 and TRBJ1-2; no clear D gene. Germline V gene lookup returns CDR1 MNHEY and CDR2 SMNVEV (reference sequence). V gave up 3 bases and J gave up 7 bases, with 12 bases separating them. The CDR3 spans 13 residues. The CDR3 here is CASSLESGSGYTF. As DNA, the CDR3 is TGTGCCAGCAGTTTGGAGTCCGGTAGTGGCTACACCTTC.

This clone was seen more than once but under ten times. The V and J genes are TRBV28 and TRBJ2-6; D may be TRBD2 (6 bases). The CDR3 covers 17 residues. Germline assignment: CDR1 MDHEN and CDR2 SYDVKM. V was shortened by 5 bases and J by 1 base, with 15 bases between the two germline ends. CDR3 nucleotide sequence: TGTGCCAGCAGTATTCTTGGGGGGATTTCTGGGGCCAACGTCCTGACTTTC. Its protein product is CASSILGGISGANVLTF.

This chain connects TRBV19 to TRBJ2-1; perhaps TRBD1 as D (6 bases). Trimming stripped 3 bases from V and 3 bases from J, with 15 bases between. CDR1 is LNHDA, CDR2 SQIVND, per germline (reference sequence). The CDR3 is made up of 16 amino acids. CDR3 sequence reads: CASSIEGRGFYNEQFF. Here the CDR3 DNA reads TGTGCCAGTAGTATCGAGGGCAGGGGCTTCTACAATGAGCAGTTCTTC.